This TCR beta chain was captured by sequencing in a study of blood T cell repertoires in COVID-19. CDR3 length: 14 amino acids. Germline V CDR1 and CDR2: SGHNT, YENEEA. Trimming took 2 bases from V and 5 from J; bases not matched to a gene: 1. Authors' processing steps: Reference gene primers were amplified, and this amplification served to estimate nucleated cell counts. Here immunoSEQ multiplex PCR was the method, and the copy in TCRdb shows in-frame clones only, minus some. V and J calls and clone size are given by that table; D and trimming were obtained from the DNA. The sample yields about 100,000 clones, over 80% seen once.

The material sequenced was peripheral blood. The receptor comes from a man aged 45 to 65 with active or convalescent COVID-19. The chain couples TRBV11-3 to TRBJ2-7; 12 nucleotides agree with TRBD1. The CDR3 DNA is TGTGCCAGCAGCTTAAGGGACAGGGGGCACGAGCAGTACTTC. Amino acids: CASSLRDRGHEQYF.